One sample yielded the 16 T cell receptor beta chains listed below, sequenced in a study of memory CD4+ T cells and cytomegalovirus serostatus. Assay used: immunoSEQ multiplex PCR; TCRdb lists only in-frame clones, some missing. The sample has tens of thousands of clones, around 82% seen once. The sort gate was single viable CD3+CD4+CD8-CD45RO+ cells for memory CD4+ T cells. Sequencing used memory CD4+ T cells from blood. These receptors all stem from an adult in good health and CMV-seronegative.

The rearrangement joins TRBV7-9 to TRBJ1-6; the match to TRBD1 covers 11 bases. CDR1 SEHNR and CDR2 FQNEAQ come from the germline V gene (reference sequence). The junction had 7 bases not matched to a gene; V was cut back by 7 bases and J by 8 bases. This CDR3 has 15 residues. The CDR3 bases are TGTGCCAGCAACCCGAAGGGACAGGGGGATTCACCCCTCCACTTT. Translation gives CASNPKGQGDSPLHF.

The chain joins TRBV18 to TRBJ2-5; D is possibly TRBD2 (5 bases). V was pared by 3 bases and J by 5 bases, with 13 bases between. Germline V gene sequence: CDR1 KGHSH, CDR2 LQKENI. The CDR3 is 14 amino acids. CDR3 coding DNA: TGTGCCAGCTCACCGTCCGGGATGACGGAGACCCAGTACTTC. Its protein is CASSPSGMTETQYF.

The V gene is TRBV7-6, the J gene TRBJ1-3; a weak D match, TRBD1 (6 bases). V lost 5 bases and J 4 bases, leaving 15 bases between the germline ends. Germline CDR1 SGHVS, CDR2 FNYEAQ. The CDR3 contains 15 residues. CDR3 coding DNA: TGTGCCAGCAGCCCCACTTGGGGGCTCGGAAACACCATATATTTT. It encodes CASSPTWGLGNTIYF.

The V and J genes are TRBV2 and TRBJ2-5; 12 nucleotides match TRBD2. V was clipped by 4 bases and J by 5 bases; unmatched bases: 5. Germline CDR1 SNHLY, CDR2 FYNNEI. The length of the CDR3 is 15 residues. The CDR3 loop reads CASSATSGGAETQYF. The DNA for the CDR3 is TGTGCCAGCAGTGCGACTAGCGGGGGCGCGGAGACCCAGTACTTC.

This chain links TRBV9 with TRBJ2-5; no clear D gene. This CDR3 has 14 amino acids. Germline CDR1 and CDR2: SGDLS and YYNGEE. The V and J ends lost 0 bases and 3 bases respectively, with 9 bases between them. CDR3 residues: CASSVDVGKETQYF. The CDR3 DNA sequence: TGTGCCAGCAGCGTAGACGTGGGGAAAGAGACCCAGTACTTC.

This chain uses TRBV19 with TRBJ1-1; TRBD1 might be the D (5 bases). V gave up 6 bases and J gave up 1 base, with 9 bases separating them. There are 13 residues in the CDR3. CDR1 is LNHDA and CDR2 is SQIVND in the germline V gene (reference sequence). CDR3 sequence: CASRDRSNTEAFF. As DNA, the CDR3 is TGTGCCAGTAGAGACAGATCGAACACTGAAGCTTTCTTT.

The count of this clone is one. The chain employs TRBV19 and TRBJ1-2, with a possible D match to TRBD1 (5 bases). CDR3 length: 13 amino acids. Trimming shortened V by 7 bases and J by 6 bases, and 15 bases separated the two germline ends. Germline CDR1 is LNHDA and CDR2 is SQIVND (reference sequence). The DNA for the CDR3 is TGTGCCAGTAAAGTGGGCAGGGACCATGGCTACACCTTC. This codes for CASKVGRDHGYTF.

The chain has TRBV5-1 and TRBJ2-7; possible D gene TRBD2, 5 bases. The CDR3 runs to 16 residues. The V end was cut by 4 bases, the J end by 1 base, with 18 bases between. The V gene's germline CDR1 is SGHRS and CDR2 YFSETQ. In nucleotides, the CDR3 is TGCGCCAGCAGCCGAGGGCTGACACAAGTATCCTACGAGCAGTACTTC. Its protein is CASSRGLTQVSYEQYF.

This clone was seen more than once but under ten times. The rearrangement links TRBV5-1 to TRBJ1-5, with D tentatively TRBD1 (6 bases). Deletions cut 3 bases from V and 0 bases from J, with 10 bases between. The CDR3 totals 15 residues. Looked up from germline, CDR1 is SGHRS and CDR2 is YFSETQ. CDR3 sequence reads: CASSSQGGSNQPQHF. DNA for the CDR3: TGCGCCAGCAGCTCACAGGGTGGTAGCAATCAGCCCCAGCATTTT.

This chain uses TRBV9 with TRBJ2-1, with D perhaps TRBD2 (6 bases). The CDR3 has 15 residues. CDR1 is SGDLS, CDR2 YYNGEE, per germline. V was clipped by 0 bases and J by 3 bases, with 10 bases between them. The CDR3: CASSVDPGDYNEQFF. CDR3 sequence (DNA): TGTGCCAGCAGCGTAGATCCGGGGGACTACAATGAGCAGTTCTTC.

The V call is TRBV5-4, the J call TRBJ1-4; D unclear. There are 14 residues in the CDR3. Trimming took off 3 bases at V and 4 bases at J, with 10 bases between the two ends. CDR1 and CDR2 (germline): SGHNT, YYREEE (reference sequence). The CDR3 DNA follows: TGTGCCAGCAGCTCAGCGGAAGGTAATGAAAAACTGTTTTTT. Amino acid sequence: CASSSAEGNEKLFF.

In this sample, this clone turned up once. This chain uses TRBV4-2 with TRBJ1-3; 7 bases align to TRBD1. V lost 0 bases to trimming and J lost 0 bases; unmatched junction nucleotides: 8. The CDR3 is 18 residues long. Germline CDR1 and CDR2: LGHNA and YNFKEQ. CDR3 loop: CASSQDGATGNSGNTIYF. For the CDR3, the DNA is TGTGCCAGCAGCCAAGATGGCGCGACAGGGAACTCTGGAAACACCATATATTTT.

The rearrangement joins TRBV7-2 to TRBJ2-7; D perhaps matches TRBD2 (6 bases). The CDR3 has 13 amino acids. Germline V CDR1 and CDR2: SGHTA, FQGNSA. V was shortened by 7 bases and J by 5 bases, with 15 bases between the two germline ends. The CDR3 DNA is TGTGCCAGCACCCAGGTGGCGGGGAACGAGCAGTACTTC. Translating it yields CASTQVAGNEQYF. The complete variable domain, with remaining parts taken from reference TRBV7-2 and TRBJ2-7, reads GAGVSQSPSNKVTEKGKDVELRCDPISGHTALYWYRQSLGQGLEFLIYFQGNSAPDKSGLPSDRFSAERTGGSVSTLTIQRTQQEDSAVYLCASTQVAGNEQYFGPGTRLTVT.

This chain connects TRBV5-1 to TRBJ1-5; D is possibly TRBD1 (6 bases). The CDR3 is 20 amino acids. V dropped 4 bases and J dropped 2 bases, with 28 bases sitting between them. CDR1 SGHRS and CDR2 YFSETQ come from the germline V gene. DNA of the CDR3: TGCGCCAGCAGCGAGGGGGTCGGGGGGCTATTGGTGATTGGCAATCAGCCCCAGCATTTT. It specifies CASSEGVGGLLVIGNQPQHF.

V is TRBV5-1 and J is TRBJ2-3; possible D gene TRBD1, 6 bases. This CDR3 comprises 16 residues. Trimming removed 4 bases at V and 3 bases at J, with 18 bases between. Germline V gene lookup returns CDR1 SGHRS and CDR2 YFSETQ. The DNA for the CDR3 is TGCGCCAGCAGCCAGCGACGGGCAGGGGAGACAGATACGCAGTATTTT. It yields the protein CASSQRRAGETDTQYF. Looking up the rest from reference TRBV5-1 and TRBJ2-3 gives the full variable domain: KAGVTQTPRYLIKTRGQQVTLSCSPISGHRSVSWYQQTPGQGLQFLFEYFSETQRNKGNFPGRFSGRQFSNSRSEMNVSTLELGDSALYLCASSQRRAGETDTQYFGPGTRLTVL.

The CDR3 protein is CASSKTGGGYGYTF. The CDR3 bases are TGTGCCAGCAGTAAAACGGGGGGTGGCTATGGCTACACCTTC. The chain links TRBV6-5 to TRBJ1-2; D may be TRBD1 (5 bases). The CDR3 runs to 14 residues. Between the trimmed V and J ends, which lost 5 bases and 4 bases, there was a span of 14 bases. The germline V gene has CDR1 MNHEY and CDR2 SVGAGI.